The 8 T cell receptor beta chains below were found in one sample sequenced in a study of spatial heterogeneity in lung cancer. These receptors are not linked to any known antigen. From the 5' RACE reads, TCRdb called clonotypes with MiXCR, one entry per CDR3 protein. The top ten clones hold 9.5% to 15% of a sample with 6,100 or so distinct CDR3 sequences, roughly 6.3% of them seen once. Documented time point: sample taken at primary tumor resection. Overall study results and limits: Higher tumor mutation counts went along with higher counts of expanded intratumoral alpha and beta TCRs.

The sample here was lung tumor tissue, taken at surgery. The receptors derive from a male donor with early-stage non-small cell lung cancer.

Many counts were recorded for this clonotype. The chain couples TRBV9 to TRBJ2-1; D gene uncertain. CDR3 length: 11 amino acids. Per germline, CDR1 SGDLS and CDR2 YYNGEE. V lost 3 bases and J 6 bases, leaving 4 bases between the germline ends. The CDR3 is CASSAFNEQFF. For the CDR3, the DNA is TGTGCCAGCAGCGCGTTCAATGAGCAGTTCTTC. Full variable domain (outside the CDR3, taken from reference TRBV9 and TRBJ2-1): DSGVTQTPKHLITATGQRVTLRCSPRSGDLSVYWYQQSLDQGLQFLIQYYNGEERAKGNILERFSAQQFPDLHSELNLSSLELGDSALYFCASSAFNEQFFGPGTRLTVL.

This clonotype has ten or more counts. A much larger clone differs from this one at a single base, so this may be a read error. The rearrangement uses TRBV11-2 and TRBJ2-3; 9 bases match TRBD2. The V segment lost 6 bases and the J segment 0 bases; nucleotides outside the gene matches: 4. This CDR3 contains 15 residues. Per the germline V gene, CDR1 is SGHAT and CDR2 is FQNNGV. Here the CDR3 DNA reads TGTGCCAGCAGGGATACTAGCGGGAGCACAGATACGCAGTATTTT. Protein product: CASRDTSGSTDTQYF.

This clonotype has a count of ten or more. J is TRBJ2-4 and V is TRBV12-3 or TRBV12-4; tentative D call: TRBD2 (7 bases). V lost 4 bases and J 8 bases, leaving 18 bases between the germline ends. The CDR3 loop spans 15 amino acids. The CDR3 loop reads CASSSWGGGMDIQYF. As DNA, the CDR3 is TGTGCCAGCAGTTCCTGGGGCGGGGGCATGGACATTCAGTACTTC.

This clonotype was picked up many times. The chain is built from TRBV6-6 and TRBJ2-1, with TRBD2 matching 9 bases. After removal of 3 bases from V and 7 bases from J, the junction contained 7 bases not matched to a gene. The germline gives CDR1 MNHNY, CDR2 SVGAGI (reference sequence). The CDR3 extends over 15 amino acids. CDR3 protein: CASSYNSGGRNEQFF. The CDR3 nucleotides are TGTGCCAGCAGTTATAACAGCGGGGGGCGTAATGAGCAGTTCTTC.

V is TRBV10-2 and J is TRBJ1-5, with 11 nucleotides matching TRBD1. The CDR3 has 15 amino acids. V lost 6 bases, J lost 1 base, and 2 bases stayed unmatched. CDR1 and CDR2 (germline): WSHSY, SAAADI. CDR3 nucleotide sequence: TGCGCCAGCAGGGGGACAGGGGGGAGCAATCAGCCCCAGCATTTT. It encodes CASRGTGGSNQPQHF.

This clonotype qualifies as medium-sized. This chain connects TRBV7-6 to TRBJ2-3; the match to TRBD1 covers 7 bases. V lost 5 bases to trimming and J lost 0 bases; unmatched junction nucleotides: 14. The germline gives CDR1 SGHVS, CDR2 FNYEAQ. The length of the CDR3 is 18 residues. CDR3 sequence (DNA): TGTGCCAGCAGCCCAGGGGCCACAGGGGTAAGAAGCACAGATACGCAGTATTTT. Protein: CASSPGATGVRSTDTQYF. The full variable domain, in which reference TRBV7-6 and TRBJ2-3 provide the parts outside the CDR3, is GAGVSQSPRYKVTKRGQDVALRCDPISGHVSLYWYRQALGQGPEFLTYFNYEAQQDKSGLPNDRFSAERPEGSISTLTIQRTEQRDSAMYRCASSPGATGVRSTDTQYFGPGTRLTVL.

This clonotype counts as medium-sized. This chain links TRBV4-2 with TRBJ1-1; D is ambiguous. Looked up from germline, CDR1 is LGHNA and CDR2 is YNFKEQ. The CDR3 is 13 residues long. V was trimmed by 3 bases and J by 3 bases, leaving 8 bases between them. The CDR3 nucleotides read TGTGCCAGCAGCCATTCCGGAGACACTGAAGCTTTCTTT. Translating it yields CASSHSGDTEAFF.

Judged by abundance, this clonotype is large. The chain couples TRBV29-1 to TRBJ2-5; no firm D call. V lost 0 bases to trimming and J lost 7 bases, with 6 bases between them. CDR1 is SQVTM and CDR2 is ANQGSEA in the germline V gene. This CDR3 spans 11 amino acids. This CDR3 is CSVEDSGTQYF. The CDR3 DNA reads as TGCAGCGTTGAAGATTCGGGGACCCAGTACTTC.